The 21 T cell receptor beta chains presented below share a single source sample, sequenced in a study of cytomegalovirus exposure and HLA in healthy donors. This PCR relied on a set of 60 Vbeta primers and 13 Jbeta primers. The repertoire was sequenced with immunoSEQ multiplex PCR; TCRdb's copy has only in-frame clones and lacks some. The table lists about 110,000 clones, about 84% of them singletons. Material for sequencing was PBMCs. These receptors all stem from a man aged 25 to 45 in good health and CMV-seronegative.

Note on this clone: A junction end diverges from the germline sequence, so it may reflect a read error. The V and J genes are TRBV9 and TRBJ1-6, with D perhaps matching TRBD1 (6 bases). The CDR3 totals 15 residues. Per germline, CDR1 SGDLS and CDR2 YYNGEE. The CDR3 sequence: CASNVGGAEGSPLHF. DNA for the CDR3: TGTGCCAGCAACGTAGGGGGAGCGGAGGGATCACCCCTCCACTTT.

The chain uses TRBV19 and TRBJ1-2; possibly TRBD1 for D (6 bases). CDR1 is LNHDA, CDR2 SQIVND, per germline (reference sequence). Trimming left V 3 bases short and J 7 bases short, with 12 bases between. The CDR3 loop spans 13 amino acids. This chain's CDR3 is CASSMLGAGGYTF. The CDR3 nucleotides read TGTGCCAGTAGTATGTTGGGGGCCGGTGGCTACACCTTC.

This clone was found a few times. The chain recombines TRBV7-9 with TRBJ2-7; D unresolved. Per the germline V gene, CDR1 is SEHNR and CDR2 is FQNEAQ (reference sequence). This CDR3 is 14 amino acids long. Trimming left V 3 bases short and J 2 bases short, with 11 bases between. The CDR3: CASSLGSDAYEQYF. Here the CDR3 DNA reads TGTGCCAGCAGCTTGGGCAGTGATGCCTACGAGCAGTACTTC.

The chain couples TRBV7-3 to TRBJ2-3; 12 bases agree with TRBD2. V shed 4 bases and J 4 bases; nucleotides not matched to a gene: 6. The CDR3 is made up of 16 amino acids. CDR1 is SGHTA and CDR2 is FQGTGA in the germline V gene. CDR3 sequence reads: CASSSSLAGGADTQYF. The CDR3 bases are TGTGCCAGCAGCTCCTCTCTAGCGGGAGGGGCAGATACGCAGTATTTT.

Only one count was recorded for this clone. The CDR3 spells CASSPDRDHEQYF. For the CDR3, the DNA is TGTGCCAGCAGCCCGGACAGGGACCACGAGCAGTACTTC. V gene TRBV11-2 combines with J gene TRBJ2-7; 8 bases align to TRBD1. The V gene end was trimmed by 5 bases and the J gene end by 5 bases; junction bases not matched to a gene: 5. CDR3 length: 13 amino acids. From germline, CDR1 is SGHAT and CDR2 FQNNGV.

The chain has TRBV10-1 and TRBJ2-7, with unresolved D. This CDR3 region has 13 residues. The germline V gene encodes CDR1 WNHNN and CDR2 SYGVQD (reference sequence). V lost 4 bases to trimming and J lost 0 bases, with 7 bases between them. The CDR3 region has the DNA TGCGCCAGCAGTGGAGCCAACTCCTACGAGCAGTACTTC. Amino acids: CASSGANSYEQYF.

The genes are TRBV9 and TRBJ1-5; D might be TRBD1 (5 bases). The CDR3 has 15 residues. Germline V gives CDR1 SGDLS, CDR2 YYNGEE. The V end lost 3 bases, the J end lost 8 bases, and 18 bases lay between the germline ends. CDR3 in DNA: TGTGCCAGCAGCGGGCCCGGGGGAACCTCGGAGCCCCAGCATTTT. Amino acids: CASSGPGGTSEPQHF.

The gene calls are TRBV18 and TRBJ1-5; 12 positions match TRBD1. Losses at the gene ends were 3 bases for V and 6 bases for J; bases not matched to a gene: 3. CDR1 and CDR2 (germline): KGHSH, LQKENI. This CDR3 spans 15 amino acids. CDR3 nucleotide sequence: TGTGCCAGCTCACCCGGGACAGGGGGCGGTCAGCCCCAGCATTTT. Translation gives CASSPGTGGGQPQHF.

The chain recombines TRBV7-8 with TRBJ2-7; a possible D gene is TRBD1 (6 bases). The CDR3 spans 15 residues. The V end was cut by 3 bases, the J end by 0 bases, with 12 bases between. Germline V gene data show CDR1 as SGHVS and CDR2 as FQNEAQ. CDR3 bases: TGTGCCAGCAGCTTGGCCCCGGACAGCTCCTACGAGCAGTACTTC. This translates into CASSLAPDSSYEQYF.

Only a few counts were recorded for this clone. The chain employs TRBV5-6 and TRBJ2-1; D is unresolved. This CDR3 region has 12 residues. Trimming left V 6 bases short and J 7 bases short, with 11 bases between. Germline V gene lookup returns CDR1 SGHDT and CDR2 YYEEEE. CDR3 DNA: TGTGCCAGCACCCTAAATGGTAATGAGCAGTTCTTC. Amino acid sequence: CASTLNGNEQFF. Combining the CDR3 with reference TRBV5-6 and TRBJ2-1 gives the whole variable domain DAGVTQSPTHLIKTRGQQVTLRCSPKSGHDTVSWYQQALGQGPQFIFQYYEEEERQRGNFPDRFSGHQFPNYSSELNVNALLLGDSALYLCASTLNGNEQFFGPGTRLTVL.

The V call is TRBV2, the J call TRBJ2-2; 9 bases line up with TRBD1. With 4 bases clipped from V and 7 bases from J, the junction kept 7 bases outside the gene matches. The CDR3 has 15 residues. Germline loops: CDR1 SNHLY, CDR2 FYNNEI. CDR3 sequence reads: CASSAGQGIFGELFF. CDR3 DNA sequence: TGTGCCAGCAGTGCGGGACAGGGTATATTCGGGGAGCTGTTTTTT.

The chain combines TRBV9 with TRBJ2-2, with a possible D match to TRBD1 (6 bases). The ends were cut back, 3 bases at V and 8 bases at J, with 14 bases in the middle. Germline-derived CDR1 and CDR2 are SGDLS and YYNGEE. The CDR3 runs to 14 residues. DNA of the CDR3: TGTGCCAGCAGCGAGGGGGAGACACCGGGGGAGCTGTTTTTT. The encoded protein is CASSEGETPGELFF.

This chain uses TRBV28 with TRBJ1-5; D might be TRBD1 (5 bases). CDR3 length: 14 residues. V shed 3 bases and J shed 6 bases, with 12 bases lying between them. The germline V gene has CDR1 MDHEN and CDR2 SYDVKM. The CDR3 DNA reads TGTGCCAGCAGTTTGTGGGGGGGTGGTCAGCCCCAGCATTTT. Translating it yields CASSLWGGGQPQHF.

The rearrangement joins TRBV6-6 to TRBJ2-7, with unresolved D. The V gene's germline CDR1 is MNHNY and CDR2 SVGAGI (reference sequence). The CDR3 extends over 11 amino acids. Deletions cut 2 bases from V and 7 bases from J, with 6 bases between. The DNA for the CDR3 is TGTGCCAGCAGTTACATTGCGGAGCAGTACTTC. Amino acid sequence: CASSYIAEQYF.

The chain has TRBV19 and TRBJ2-7; TRBD1 agrees at 9 bases. Germline values: CDR1 LNHDA, CDR2 SQIVND (reference sequence). The V segment lost 5 bases and the J segment 4 bases; nucleotides outside the gene matches: 6. This CDR3 is built from 14 residues. Written as DNA, the CDR3 is TGTGCCAGTAGTCCCGGGACAGGGAGTTACGAGCAGTACTTC. It is translated as CASSPGTGSYEQYF. Full variable domain (remainder filled in from reference TRBV19 and TRBJ2-7): DGGITQSPKYLFRKEGQNVTLSCEQNLNHDAMYWYRQDPGQGLRLIYYSQIVNDFQKGDIAEGYSVSREKKESFPLTVTSAQKNPTAFYLCASSPGTGSYEQYFGPGTRLTVT.

As regards this clone: The sample contains more than one DNA sequence encoding this CDR3. The J gene is TRBJ2-7, the V gene TRBV4-1; weak D call: TRBD2 (5 bases). This CDR3 contains 13 residues. Trimming removed 4 bases from V and 1 base from J, with 8 bases in between. The germline CDR1 and CDR2 sequences are MGHRA and YSYEKL. The CDR3 loop reads CASSPGGSYEQYF. The DNA of the CDR3 is TGCGCCAGCAGCCCCGGCGGGTCCTACGAGCAGTACTTC.

The chain recombines TRBV5-6 with TRBJ1-2; 9 bases line up with TRBD1. Germline V gene lookup returns CDR1 SGHDT and CDR2 YYEEEE. V lost 4 bases, J lost 7 bases, and 5 bases stayed unmatched. This CDR3 is built from 13 residues. The CDR3 loop reads CASSLQGAGGYTF. DNA for the CDR3: TGTGCCAGCAGCCTACAGGGGGCAGGTGGCTACACCTTC.

This clone occurred once. The chain carries TRBV29-1 and TRBJ2-2, with 9 bases matching TRBD2. V lost 7 bases and J lost 0; bases outside the gene matches: 6. The CDR3 loop spans 15 amino acids. The germline gives CDR1 SQVTM, CDR2 ANQGSEA. As DNA, the CDR3 is TGCAGCGCCTTGACTAGCGGAACGAACACCGGGGAGCTGTTTTTT. It codes for CSALTSGTNTGELFF.

The chain carries TRBV7-6 and TRBJ2-7; TRBD2 matches 9 bases. CDR3 length: 14 residues. Germline V gives CDR1 SGHVS, CDR2 FNYEAQ. After removal of 5 bases from V and 3 bases from J, the junction contained 5 bases not matched to a gene. The CDR3 sequence: CASSPGRGGYEQYF. CDR3 DNA: TGTGCCAGCAGCCCGGGGCGGGGGGGCTACGAGCAGTACTTC.

The chain uses TRBV9 and TRBJ2-3, with 7 bases matching TRBD1. Losses at the gene ends were 3 bases for V and 0 bases for J; bases not matched to a gene: 4. The CDR3 totals 15 residues. Germline V CDR1 and CDR2: SGDLS, YYNGEE. CDR3 nucleotide sequence: TGTGCCAGCAGCGCCGGACAGGTTAGCACAGATACGCAGTATTTT. Translated, it gives CASSAGQVSTDTQYF.

This chain connects TRBV9 to TRBJ1-5, with 8 positions matching TRBD1. This CDR3 has 15 amino acids. The V and J ends lost 3 bases and 2 bases, in that order; junction bases with no gene match: 4. From germline, CDR1 is SGDLS and CDR2 YYNGEE. The CDR3 reads CASSEGGQGNQPQHF. For the CDR3, the DNA is TGTGCCAGCAGCGAGGGGGGACAGGGCAATCAGCCCCAGCATTTT.